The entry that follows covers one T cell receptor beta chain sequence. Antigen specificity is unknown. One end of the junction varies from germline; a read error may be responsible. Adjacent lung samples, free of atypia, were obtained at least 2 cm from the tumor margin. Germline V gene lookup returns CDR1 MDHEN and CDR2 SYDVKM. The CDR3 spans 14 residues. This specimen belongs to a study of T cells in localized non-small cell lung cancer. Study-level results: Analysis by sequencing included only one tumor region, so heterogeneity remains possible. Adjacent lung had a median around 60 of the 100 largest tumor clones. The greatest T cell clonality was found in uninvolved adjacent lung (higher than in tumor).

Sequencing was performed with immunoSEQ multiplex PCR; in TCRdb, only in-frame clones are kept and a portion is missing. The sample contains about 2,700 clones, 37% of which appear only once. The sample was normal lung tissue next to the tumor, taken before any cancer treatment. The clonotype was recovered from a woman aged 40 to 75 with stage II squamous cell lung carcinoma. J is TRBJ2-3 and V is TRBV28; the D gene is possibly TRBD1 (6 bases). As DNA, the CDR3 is TGTGCAAGCAGTCTGGGGGCTTATTCAGATACGCAGTATTTT. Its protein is CASSLGAYSDTQYF.